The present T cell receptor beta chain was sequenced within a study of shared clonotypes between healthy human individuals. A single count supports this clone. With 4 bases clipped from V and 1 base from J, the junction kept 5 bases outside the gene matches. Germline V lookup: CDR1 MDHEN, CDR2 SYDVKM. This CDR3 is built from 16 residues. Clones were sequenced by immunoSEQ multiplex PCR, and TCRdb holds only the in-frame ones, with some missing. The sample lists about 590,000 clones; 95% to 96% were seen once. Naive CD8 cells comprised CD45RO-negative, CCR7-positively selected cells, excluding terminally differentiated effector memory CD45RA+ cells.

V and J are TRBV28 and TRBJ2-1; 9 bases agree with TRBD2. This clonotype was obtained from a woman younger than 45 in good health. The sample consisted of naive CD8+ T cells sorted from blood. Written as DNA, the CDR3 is TGTGCCAGCAGTTCAAAGCGGGAGGAGTCCTACAATGAGCAGTTCTTC. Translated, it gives CASSSKREESYNEQFF. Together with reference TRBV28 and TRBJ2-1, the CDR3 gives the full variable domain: DVKVTQSSRYLVKRTGEKVFLECVQDMDHENMFWYRQDPGLGLRLIYFSYDVKMKEKGDIPEGYSVSREKKERFSLILESASTNQTSMYLCASSSKREESYNEQFFGPGTRLTVL.